A single TCR beta chain is shown here with its context. Its antigen is not known. The data originate from a study of cytomegalovirus exposure and HLA in healthy donors. Overall study results and limits: The classifier, whose performance was assessed in both the original and validation cohorts, reportedly diagnosed cytomegalovirus status with high specificity and sensitivity. Rare TCR sequences predominated, though certain public TCRs were found in many donors. The study flagged about 150 TCR beta chains as cytomegalovirus-associated.

Repertoires were generated with immunoSEQ multiplex PCR, while TCRdb's copy carries only in-frame clones and drops some. This table has more than 65,000 clones, approximately 96% appearing once. An approximately 130-subject validation cohort, separate from the approximately 670-subject first cohort, supplied the donors. V lost 3 bases to trimming and J lost 2 bases; unmatched junction nucleotides: 6. The CDR3 length is 16 residues. CDR1 and CDR2 (germline): KGHSH, LQKENI. The receptor comes from a woman between 18 and 29 years old in good health and CMV-seronegative. Sequencing was carried out using PBMCs. V gene TRBV18 combines with J gene TRBJ2-3, with TRBD2 identical over 9 bases. This CDR3 is CASSPYQRGATDTQYF. The CDR3 DNA sequence: TGTGCCAGCTCACCGTATCAGCGGGGGGCCACAGATACGCAGTATTTT.